Listed here are 9 T cell receptor beta chains from one sample, sequenced in a study of T cell changes during pregnancy in multiple sclerosis. Sequencing used immunoSEQ multiplex PCR; TCRdb keeps in-frame clones, though not all of them. The sample records about 42,000 clones, 96% being singletons. The input for sequencing was peripheral blood, taken in the second trimester of pregnancy. Source of these receptors: a female donor with multiple sclerosis, enrolled in a pregnancy study.

The V gene is TRBV7-3, the J gene TRBJ2-2; 10 positions agree with TRBD1. Trimming cost V 4 bases and J 6 bases; bases outside gene matches: 5. In germline, CDR1 is SGHTA, CDR2 FQGTGA. The CDR3 consists of 15 residues. CDR3 DNA: TGTGCCAGCAGCTCGACAGGGGGCAGCGCCGGGGAGCTGTTTTTT. Encoded protein: CASSSTGGSAGELFF.

The CDR3, as DNA: TGTGCCAGCAGCCTTCTAGCGGGGGCCTTCACAGATACGCAGTATTTT. It is translated as CASSLLAGAFTDTQYF. The chain recombines TRBV7-9 with TRBJ2-3; 10 positions agree with TRBD2. V dropped 5 bases and J dropped 2; count of bases not matched to a gene: 7. CDR1 is SEHNR and CDR2 is FQNEAQ in the germline V gene (reference sequence). CDR3 length equals 16 residues. Full variable domain (outside the CDR3, taken from reference TRBV7-9 and TRBJ2-3): DTGVSQNPRHKITKRGQNVTFRCDPISEHNRLYWYRQTLGQGPEFLTYFQNEAQLEKSRLLSDRFSAERPKGSFSTLEIQRTEQGDSAMYLCASSLLAGAFTDTQYFGPGTRLTVL.

This chain links TRBV18 with TRBJ2-3; 8 bases are a match to TRBD2. Germline V gene data show CDR1 as KGHSH and CDR2 as LQKENI. This CDR3 has 17 amino acids. The V and J ends lost 1 base and 0 bases, in that order; junction bases with no gene match: 6. CDR3: CASSPLLRGVSTDTQYF. In nucleotides, the CDR3 is TGTGCCAGCTCACCACTCCTGCGGGGGGTGAGCACAGATACGCAGTATTTT.

This chain joins TRBV7-7 and TRBJ2-1, with 8 bases fitting TRBD2. V lost 2 bases and J lost 5; bases outside the gene matches: 14. The V gene's germline CDR1 is SSHAT and CDR2 FNYEAQ (reference sequence). The CDR3 length is 18 residues. The CDR3 bases are TGTGCCAGCAGCTTAAGGGCAGCGGGAGTGGGTCAGGACAATGAGCAGTTCTTC. Its translation is CASSLRAAGVGQDNEQFF.

CDR3 nucleotides: TGTGCCATCCTCGACAGTACCTACGAGCAGTACTTC. Amino acid sequence: CAILDSTYEQYF. The rearrangement uses TRBV10-3 and TRBJ2-7; possible D gene TRBD1, 5 bases. The length of the CDR3 is 12 residues. Trimming left V 8 bases short and J 2 bases short, with 10 bases between. CDR1 and CDR2 from the germline V gene are ENHRY and SYGVKD.

The chain uses TRBV5-1 and TRBJ2-2, with D perhaps matching TRBD1 (5 bases). The CDR3 is made up of 17 amino acids. V dropped 0 bases and J dropped 4 bases, with 16 bases sitting between them. CDR1 and CDR2 from the germline V gene are SGHRS and YFSETQ. Here the CDR3 DNA reads TGCGCCAGCAGCTTGGTTACCCCCGGCAGGGCCACCGGGGAGCTGTTTTTT. Protein: CASSLVTPGRATGELFF.

The CDR3 DNA follows: TGTGCCTGGAGTGCTGACAGAGCCTCTGGAAACACCATATATTTT. Translated, it gives CAWSADRASGNTIYF. V gene TRBV30 combines with J gene TRBJ1-3; the D gene is possibly TRBD1 (5 bases). Trimming shortened V by 1 base and J by 0 bases, and 10 bases separated the two germline ends. Germline CDR1 reads GTSNPN; CDR2 reads SVGIG (reference sequence). The CDR3 runs to 15 residues. Complete variable domain (other parts from reference TRBV30 and TRBJ1-3): SQTIHQWPATLVQPVGSPLSLECTVEGTSNPNLYWYRQAAGRGLQLLFYSVGIGQISSEVPQNLSASRPQDRQFILSSKKLLLSDSGFYLCAWSADRASGNTIYFGEGSWLTVV.

The chain recombines TRBV27 with TRBJ1-6, with 8 bases lining up with TRBD1. The CDR3 length is 14 residues. Germline V lookup: CDR1 MNHEY, CDR2 SMNVEV (reference sequence). Trimming cost V 4 bases and J 6 bases; bases outside gene matches: 2. The CDR3 sequence is CASSSGQGNSPLHF. As DNA, the CDR3 is TGTGCCAGCAGTTCAGGACAGGGTAATTCACCCCTCCACTTT.

A word on this clone: Different DNA sequences within this sample yield the same CDR3. The genes are TRBV18 and TRBJ1-5; D unresolved. Germline V gene sequence: CDR1 KGHSH, CDR2 LQKENI. Trimming took 3 bases from V and 9 from J, leaving 12 bases between them. This CDR3 is built from 13 residues. This CDR3 is CASSPDNRRPQHF. The CDR3 bases are TGTGCCAGCTCACCCGATAACCGGAGGCCCCAGCATTTT.